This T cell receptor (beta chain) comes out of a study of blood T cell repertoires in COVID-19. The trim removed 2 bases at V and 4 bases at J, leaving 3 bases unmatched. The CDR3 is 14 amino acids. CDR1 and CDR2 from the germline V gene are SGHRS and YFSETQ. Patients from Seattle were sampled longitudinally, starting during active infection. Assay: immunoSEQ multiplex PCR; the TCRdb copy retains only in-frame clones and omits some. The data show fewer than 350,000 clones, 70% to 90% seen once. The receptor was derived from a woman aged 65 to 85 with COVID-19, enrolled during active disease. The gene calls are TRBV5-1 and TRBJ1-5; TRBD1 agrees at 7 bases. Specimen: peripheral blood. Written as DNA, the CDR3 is TGCGCCAGCAGCTTCGGGACAGAGAATCAGCCCCAGCATTTT. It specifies CASSFGTENQPQHF.